The source of this TCR beta chain is a study of blood T cells in healthy people across ages. The CDR3 length is 15 residues. With V trimmed by 6 bases and J by 2 bases, 7 bases remained unmatched. Points on this clonotype: Antigen specificity is unknown.

Study-level findings and limits: Age advanced and TCR beta diversity per million T cells fell, roughly linearly.

A sample-barcoded 5' primer and a J-beta primer mix were used in a second PCR of about 7 to 11 cycles. Each CDR3 protein is one row after TCRdb ran MiXCR on the 5' RACE reads. The sample records roughly 860,000 distinct CDR3 sequences, roughly 60% being singletons. The sequence came from a young man in good health. Source material: blood. The rearrangement links TRBV12-3 or TRBV12-4 to TRBJ1-5; 7 bases line up with TRBD1. CDR3: CASRIGGRGNQPQHF. The CDR3 DNA reads as TGTGCCAGCAGAATAGGGGGCAGAGGCAATCAGCCCCAGCATTTT.